A single T cell receptor beta chain is shown here with its context. The target antigen is unknown. This entry belongs to a study of blood T cells in healthy people across ages. Study conclusions and caveats: The authors considered diversity estimates from one million T cells to be underestimates. Comparison with aged donors showed that long-lived donors had more naive CD4+ cells and higher diversity.

A sample-barcoded 5' primer and a J-beta primer mix were used in a second PCR of about 7 to 12 cycles. TCRdb re-called the 5' RACE reads through MiXCR, storing one row per CDR3 protein. Of about 720,000 distinct CDR3 sequences in the sample, 22% are singletons; the top ten hold approximately 20%. Peripheral blood was drawn, around 9.3 milliliters per donor. The source of this sequence is a man between 70 and 80 years old in good health. The sequenced material came from blood.

The CDR3 protein is CASSFETPGVEAFF. The DNA of the CDR3 is TGTGCCAGCAGTTTCGAGACCCCTGGGGTTGAAGCTTTCTTT. This sequence joins TRBV6-5 and TRBJ1-1; D is unclear. The CDR3 extends over 14 amino acids. Looked up from germline, CDR1 is MNHEY and CDR2 is SVGAGI. V lost 4 bases to trimming and J lost 7 bases, with 16 bases between them.